Below, one TCR beta chain is given with its context. The antigen is not known. This record comes from a study of a mutant IDH1 vaccine in newly diagnosed glioma. Libraries were prepared by immunoSEQ multiplex PCR; TCRdb keeps only in-frame clonotypes and omits some of them. The table includes approximately 79,000 clones, more than 80% detected once. The ends were cut back, 3 bases at V and 7 bases at J, with 7 bases in the middle. The CDR3 spans 11 residues. CDR1 MGHDK and CDR2 SYGVNS come from the germline V gene. Time point indicated: week 23, last vaccination. The investigators gave 300 ug of mutant IDH1 20-mer peptide in each vaccine dose, together with topical imiquimod.

Source: PBMCs, taken from a glioma patient whose treatment included an IDH1 peptide vaccine. The J gene is TRBJ2-7, the V gene TRBV25-1, with D hard to call. The sequence came from a woman aged 50 to 60 with glioma. DNA for the CDR3: TGTGCCAGCAGTGAGGGTGGAGAGCAGTACTTC. This gives the protein CASSEGGEQYF.